This T cell receptor beta chain was recorded in a study of CD8 T cells in ankylosing spondylitis. General study results and limits: Those disease-linked clones were CD8+; they were also relatively rare in peripheral blood. Significantly higher representation of disease-linked clones was reported for matched ankylosing spondylitis synovial fluid.

MiXCR, applied by TCRdb to the 5' RACE reads, yields one record per CDR3 protein. The sample records approximately 260,000 distinct CDR3 sequences, 15% to 20% being singletons. Losses at the gene ends were 6 bases for V and 2 bases for J; bases not matched to a gene: 8. Germline V gene sequence: CDR1 MNHNS, CDR2 SASEGT. The CDR3 sequence is 15 residues long. This clonotype occurred a few times. Antigen: not known. The sequence was collected from a male donor with ankylosing spondylitis or in good health (not recorded which). Material for sequencing was blood, either unsorted or a sorted T cell fraction (not recorded which). The chain has TRBV6-1 and TRBJ2-5; 8 bases align to TRBD1. In DNA, the CDR3 is TGTGCCAGCAGCCGGACAGGGAAAGCGCAAGAGACCCAGTACTTC. It is translated as CASSRTGKAQETQYF.